A single sample gave rise to the 29 T cell receptor beta chains below, sequenced in a study of CD8+CD57+ T cells in acquired aplastic anemia. Investigators profiled TCR beta VDJ and CDR3 from genomic DNA template. TCRdb independently ran MiXCR on the reads; one entry per CDR3 protein. The sample holds about 220,000 distinct CDR3 sequences, around 32% seen once. The material sequenced was sorted CD4+, CD8+, or CD8+CD57+ T cells (not recorded which) from PBMCs. These TCRs come from a human donor in good health, serving as a control.

This clonotype has a handful of counts. One end of the junction fails to match germline, which may point to a read error. The J gene is TRBJ2-2, the V gene TRBV5-1; D unclear. Per the germline V gene, CDR1 is SGHRS and CDR2 is YFSETQ. The CDR3 loop spans 12 amino acids. The CDR3, as DNA: TGTGCCACCTTGGCAAACACCGGGGAGCTGTTTTTT. Its translation: CATLANTGELFF.

Only a few counts were recorded for this clonotype. The V gene is TRBV7-3, the J gene TRBJ2-2, with 7 bases fitting TRBD2. V shed 2 bases and J 1 base; nucleotides not matched to a gene: 4. Germline V gene sequence: CDR1 SGHTA, CDR2 FQGTGA. There are 16 residues in the CDR3. CDR3 sequence (DNA): TGTGCCAGCAGCTTACGTCCGGGGGGGAACACCGGGGAGCTGTTTTTT. Translation gives CASSLRPGGNTGELFF.

The genes are TRBV2 and TRBJ2-7, with D hard to call. V was clipped by 1 base and J by 6 bases, with 10 bases between them. CDR3 length: 13 residues. CDR1 is SNHLY, CDR2 FYNNEI, per germline. CDR3 loop: CASSEEADAEQYV. In DNA form, the CDR3 reads TGTGCCAGCAGTGAAGAGGCGGACGCCGAGCAGTACGTC.

This sequence joins TRBV5-1 and TRBJ1-6; TRBD1 aligns across 8 bases. The CDR3 sequence is 14 residues long. V shed 4 bases, J shed 11 bases, and the junction held 8 bases outside the gene matches. The germline V gene has CDR1 SGHRS and CDR2 YFSETQ. CDR3 amino acids: CASSAWTGNPPLHF. CDR3 in DNA: TGCGCCAGCAGCGCCTGGACAGGGAATCCACCCCTCCACTTT.

About this clonotype itself: This likely comes from a read error, as the CDR3 has no conserved phenylalanine or tryptophan at its end. The rearrangement joins TRBV5-6 to TRBJ2-7; D unclear. Germline V gene lookup returns CDR1 SGHDT and CDR2 YYEEEE. Trimming pared 0 bases from V and 3 bases from J, leaving 7 bases between. The CDR3 is made up of 13 amino acids. The CDR3 here is CASSLGRIYEQYL. DNA of the CDR3: TGTGCCAGCAGCTTGGGACGGATCTACGAGCAGTACCTC.

This chain links TRBV15 with TRBJ2-1; possible D gene TRBD2, 7 bases. The CDR3 totals 16 residues. The germline V gene encodes CDR1 LNHNV and CDR2 YYDKDF (reference sequence). The V gene lost 3 bases and the J gene lost 7 bases, with 19 bases spanning the gap. CDR3 in amino acids: CATSSTELRGRNEQFF. The CDR3 DNA is TGTGCCACCAGCAGCACCGAATTGCGGGGGCGGAATGAGCAGTTCTTC.

The chain joins TRBV29-1 to TRBJ2-7, with a weak D call TRBD1 (6 bases). The V and J ends lost 0 bases and 3 bases respectively, with 12 bases between them. The CDR3 totals 14 residues. Germline CDR1 reads SQVTM; CDR2 reads ANQGSEA. The CDR3 loop is CSVEDLTRGYEQYF. CDR3 bases: TGCAGCGTTGAAGATCTTACCAGGGGCTACGAGCAGTACTTC.

This clonotype was recorded a few times. This chain joins TRBV5-1 and TRBJ1-1; the D is unclear. The CDR3 has 15 residues. Trimming cost V 6 bases and J 5 bases, with 20 bases left between them. Germline CDR1 is SGHRS and CDR2 is YFSETQ. CDR3 DNA: TGCGCCAGCACCCTTCGTTCGGACGATGGGACTGAAGCTTTCTTT. Its translation is CASTLRSDDGTEAFF.

In its sample, this clonotype was seen many times. Here the CDR3 reads CASSLIFGNTIYF. The CDR3 DNA sequence: TGTGCCAGCAGCCTTATATTTGGAAACACCATATATTTT. The rearrangement uses TRBV7-2 and TRBJ1-3; D gene unclear. Germline assignment: CDR1 SGHTA and CDR2 FQGNSA. The CDR3 covers 13 residues. Trimming removed 5 bases from V and 3 bases from J, with 8 bases in between.

This chain joins TRBV6-1 and TRBJ2-1; possibly TRBD2 for D (7 bases). Trimming removed 4 bases at V and 9 bases at J, with 16 bases between. This CDR3 spans 14 amino acids. Germline V gene sequence: CDR1 MNHNS, CDR2 SASEGT. In DNA form, the CDR3 reads TGTGCCAGCAGTGTTGCTCAGGGGACTACTGAGCAGTTCTTC. Encoded protein: CASSVAQGTTEQFF.

Remarks on this clonotype: This may be a read error, as it is one base from a much larger clone. The chain combines TRBV20-1 with TRBJ1-2, with D hard to call. The CDR3 sequence is 13 residues long. Trimming took off 4 bases at V and 2 bases at J, with 11 bases between the two ends. Germline CDR1 and CDR2: DFQATT and SNEGSKA (reference sequence). This CDR3 reads CSATWDQNYGYTF. For the CDR3, the DNA is TGCAGTGCTACCTGGGATCAAAACTATGGCTACACCTTC.

In this sample, this clonotype turned up many times. This chain uses TRBV19 with TRBJ1-6; D is unclear. The germline CDR1 and CDR2 sequences are LNHDA and SQIVND (reference sequence). This CDR3 comprises 12 residues. V was shortened by 5 bases and J by 8 bases, with 7 bases between the two germline ends. This CDR3 is CASSHRDSPLHF. The CDR3, as DNA: TGTGCCAGTAGTCACCGGGATTCACCCCTCCACTTT.

This clonotype was found once. The rearrangement links TRBV5-1 to TRBJ2-6; 9 nucleotides align to TRBD1. Germline V lookup: CDR1 SGHRS, CDR2 YFSETQ. Trimming cost V 0 bases and J 11 bases; bases outside gene matches: 9. The CDR3 is 16 amino acids. This CDR3 is CASSLGMGQGRDVLTF. The CDR3 DNA follows: TGCGCCAGCAGCTTGGGAATGGGACAGGGCCGGGACGTCCTGACTTTC.

This clonotype has at least ten counts. The chain joins TRBV6-1 to TRBJ1-6; the match to TRBD1 covers 9 bases. Per the germline V gene, CDR1 is MNHNS and CDR2 is SASEGT. V gave up 5 bases and J gave up 9 bases; unmatched junction bases: 8. The length of the CDR3 is 15 residues. Here the CDR3 DNA reads TGTGCCAGCAGTATCCGGGACAGGGTGTCTTCACCCCTCCACTTT. Protein sequence: CASSIRDRVSSPLHF.

This clonotype was detected ten times or more. The chain combines TRBV7-9 with TRBJ1-1; TRBD1 agrees at 7 bases. Germline V gene data show CDR1 as SEHNR and CDR2 as FQNEAQ (reference sequence). Trimming took 5 bases from V and 1 from J; bases not matched to a gene: 7. The length of the CDR3 is 15 residues. This chain's CDR3 is CASSEGQASNTEAFF. The CDR3 nucleotides are TGTGCCAGCAGCGAAGGACAGGCGTCGAACACTGAAGCTTTCTTT.

Ten or more counts support this clonotype. The gene calls are TRBV5-1 and TRBJ2-7, with 8 bases lining up with TRBD1. Germline values: CDR1 SGHRS, CDR2 YFSETQ. The length of the CDR3 is 16 residues. Germline trimming cut 3 bases from V and 2 bases from J; bases unmatched to any gene: 10. The CDR3 nucleotides read TGCGCCAGCAGCTCCCCTGCCGGGACAGGAACCTACGAGCAGTACTTC. Protein sequence: CASSSPAGTGTYEQYF.

The chain has TRBV7-3 and TRBJ2-2; maybe TRBD2 (6 bases). In germline, CDR1 is SGHTA, CDR2 FQGTGA. Trimming took off 6 bases at V and 0 bases at J, with 8 bases between the two ends. The CDR3 is made up of 14 amino acids. CDR3 in amino acids: CASSSGANTGELFF. The CDR3 region has the DNA TGTGCCAGCAGTTCGGGAGCGAACACCGGGGAGCTGTTTTTT.

With respect to this clonotype: One end of the junction does not line up with germline, which may come from a read error. The rearrangement uses TRBV2 and TRBJ1-3, with D unresolved. The CDR3 has 15 amino acids. Germline values: CDR1 SNHLY, CDR2 FYNNEI. The CDR3 coding sequence is TGTGCCAGCAGTGAAGGGGGTATACTTCGAAACACCATGTATTTT. It encodes CASSEGGILRNTMYF.

The chain links TRBV24-1 to TRBJ2-1; 8 nucleotides match TRBD1. The CDR3 extends over 16 amino acids. V lost 6 bases and J lost 6; bases outside the gene matches: 12. CDR1 and CDR2 from the germline V gene are KGHDR and SFDVKD. Here the CDR3 DNA reads TGTGCCACCAGTCACCCTACAGGGGGAGTTTCCAATGAGCAGTTCTTC. It translates to CATSHPTGGVSNEQFF.

This clonotype came up once. One base away lies a much larger clone, so this may be a sequencing read error. CDR3 protein: CSALRECTEAFF. The DNA of the CDR3 is TGCAGTGCTCTCCGGGAGTGCACTGAAGCTTTCTTT. The chain has TRBV20-1 and TRBJ1-1, with unresolved D. The germline V and J ends were trimmed by 5 bases and 4 bases, with 11 bases remaining between them. There are 12 residues in the CDR3. Germline-derived CDR1 and CDR2 are DFQATT and SNEGSKA (reference sequence).

The gene calls are TRBV7-6 and TRBJ2-5; 12 bases fit TRBD2. The CDR3 has 13 residues. The V gene's germline CDR1 is SGHVS and CDR2 FNYEAQ. Trimming at V came to 5 bases and at J to 12 bases, leaving 7 bases not matched to a gene. CDR3 sequence: CASSISLAGGKYF. The CDR3 coding sequence is TGTGCCAGCAGCATCTCTCTAGCGGGGGGGAAGTACTTC.

Many counts were recorded for this clonotype. As DNA, the CDR3 is TGTGCTAGTGGTTTGGACCCCGGGGAGACCCAGTACTTC. Its translation: CASGLDPGETQYF. The J gene is TRBJ2-5, the V gene TRBV12-5; D is unclear. Germline loops: CDR1 LGHNT, CDR2 FRNRAP. CDR3 length equals 13 residues. The ends were cut back, 1 base at V and 5 bases at J, with 8 bases in the middle.

This clonotype was counted between two and nine times. The V call is TRBV19, the J call TRBJ1-1; unclear D gene. V was clipped by 6 bases and J by 10 bases, with 18 bases between them. Germline-derived CDR1 and CDR2 are LNHDA and SQIVND (reference sequence). The CDR3 length is 13 residues. The CDR3 region has the DNA TGTGCCAGTAGGGCTGGAGGCTCACTGCGAGCTTTCTTT. The encoded protein is CASRAGGSLRAFF.

Ten or more counts support this clonotype. The chain is built from TRBV2 and TRBJ1-6; 8 bases align to TRBD1. Per the germline V gene, CDR1 is SNHLY and CDR2 is FYNNEI. The CDR3 sequence is 15 residues long. With 6 bases clipped from V and 4 bases from J, the junction kept 5 bases outside the gene matches. The CDR3: CASRKDREYNSPLHF. The CDR3 nucleotides are TGTGCCAGCAGAAAGGACAGGGAGTATAATTCACCCCTCCACTTT. Looking up the rest from reference TRBV2 and TRBJ1-6 gives the full variable domain: EPEVTQTPSHQVTQMGQEVILRCVPISNHLYFYWYRQILGQKVEFLVSFYNNEISEKSEIFDDQFSVERPDGSNFTLKIRSTKLEDSAMYFCASRKDREYNSPLHFGNGTRLTVT.

The chain couples TRBV20-1 to TRBJ2-3, with D perhaps TRBD2 (6 bases). CDR1 DFQATT and CDR2 SNEGSKA come from the germline V gene (reference sequence). Between the trimmed V and J ends, which lost 0 bases and 6 bases, there was a span of 25 bases. This CDR3 spans 18 amino acids. The CDR3 DNA follows: TGCAGTGCTAGAGAGGCCTTGACGCGGGATAGTTCGGGGGATACGCAGTATTTT. Translated: CSAREALTRDSSGDTQYF.

Ten or more counts support this clonotype. The DNA of the CDR3 is TGCAGTGCTAGAGATCGAACTCGACCTAGGAATGAGCAGTTCTTC. It translates to CSARDRTRPRNEQFF. The chain combines TRBV20-1 with TRBJ2-1, with D unclear. The CDR3 is made up of 15 amino acids. Germline V gives CDR1 DFQATT, CDR2 SNEGSKA (reference sequence). The V and J ends lost 0 bases and 7 bases respectively, with 16 bases between them.

The chain employs TRBV19 and TRBJ1-3; D not resolved. This CDR3 comprises 15 residues. Trimming stripped 3 bases from V and 2 bases from J, with 11 bases between. The germline V gene encodes CDR1 LNHDA and CDR2 SQIVND (reference sequence). CDR3 DNA sequence: TGTGCCAGTAGTATTATGGTCGGGGCTGGAAACACCATATATTTT. Encoded protein: CASSIMVGAGNTIYF. The whole variable domain, remainder taken from reference TRBV19 and TRBJ1-3, is DGGITQSPKYLFRKEGQNVTLSCEQNLNHDAMYWYRQDPGQGLRLIYYSQIVNDFQKGDIAEGYSVSREKKESFPLTVTSAQKNPTAFYLCASSIMVGAGNTIYFGEGSWLTVV.

In this sample, this clonotype turned up many times. This chain connects TRBV2 to TRBJ1-2; 9 bases are shared with TRBD1. The CDR3 runs to 17 residues. Germline V gene lookup returns CDR1 SNHLY and CDR2 FYNNEI. The V segment lost 2 bases and the J segment 7 bases; nucleotides outside the gene matches: 14. The CDR3 loop reads CASSEQKSGQGVGGYTF. DNA of the CDR3: TGTGCCAGCAGTGAACAAAAATCGGGACAGGGTGTCGGTGGCTACACCTTC.

This clonotype was found many times. The rearrangement joins TRBV7-2 to TRBJ2-7; 7 bases line up with TRBD1. Germline assignment: CDR1 SGHTA and CDR2 FQGNSA. This CDR3 has 16 residues. The ends lost 4 bases at V and 4 bases at J; junction bases unmatched: 13. CDR3 residues: CASSSRTGFVLYEQYF. The CDR3 DNA follows: TGTGCCAGCAGCTCCCGGACAGGCTTTGTTTTGTACGAGCAGTACTTC.